This T cell receptor (beta chain) was found in a study of CD8 T cells in ankylosing spondylitis. TCRdb re-called the 5' RACE reads with MiXCR, one entry per CDR3 protein. The sample consists of 290,000 or so distinct CDR3 sequences, 20% to 25% of them appearing once. In this sample, this clonotype turned up a few times. CDR3 size: 13 residues. The germline V gene encodes CDR1 MNHNY and CDR2 SVGAGI (reference sequence). V dropped 7 bases and J dropped 10 bases, with 17 bases sitting between them. The chain is built from TRBV6-6 and TRBJ2-1; no reliable D call. The clonotype was recovered from a female donor with ankylosing spondylitis or in good health (not recorded which). Material for sequencing was blood, either unsorted or a sorted T cell fraction (not recorded which). The CDR3 here is CASTIVGPGEQFF. Written as DNA, the CDR3 is TGTGCCAGCACCATCGTCGGGCCCGGGGAGCAGTTCTTC.